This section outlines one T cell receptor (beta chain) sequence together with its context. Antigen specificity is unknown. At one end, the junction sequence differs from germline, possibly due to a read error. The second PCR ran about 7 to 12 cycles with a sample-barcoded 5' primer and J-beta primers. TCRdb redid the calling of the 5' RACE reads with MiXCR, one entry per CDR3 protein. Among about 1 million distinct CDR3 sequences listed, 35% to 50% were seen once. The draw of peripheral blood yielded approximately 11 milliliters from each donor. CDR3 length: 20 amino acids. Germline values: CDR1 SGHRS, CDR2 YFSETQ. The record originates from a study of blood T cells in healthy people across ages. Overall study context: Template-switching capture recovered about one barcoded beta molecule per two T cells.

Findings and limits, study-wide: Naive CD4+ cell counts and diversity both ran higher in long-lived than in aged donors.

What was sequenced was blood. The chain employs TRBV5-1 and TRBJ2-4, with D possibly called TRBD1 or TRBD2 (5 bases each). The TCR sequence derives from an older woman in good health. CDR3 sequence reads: CSSSLGHRADGELAKNIQYF. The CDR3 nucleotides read TGCTCCAGCAGCTTGGGGCACCGAGCCGACGGGGAGCTAGCCAAAAACATTCAGTACTTC.